The 15 T cell receptor beta chains below come from one sample, sequenced in a study of T cells in Graves' hyperthyroidism and ophthalmopathy. The CDR3 regions of TCR beta were amplified from RNA transcripts. The HTBI primer set served for first-round RT-PCR of the TCR CDR3. TCRdb re-derived calls from the multiplex PCR reads in MiXCR, one entry per CDR3 protein. The repertoire holds nearly 750,000 distinct CDR3 sequences, roughly 32% seen once, with around 30% in the top ten. Sequencing used blood. These receptors all stem from a woman in her 40s with Graves' hyperthyroidism.

The chain links TRBV10-1 to TRBJ2-5; 11 positions match TRBD2. The CDR3 contains 15 residues. The ends lost 0 bases at V and 6 bases at J; junction bases unmatched: 3. From germline, CDR1 is WNHNN and CDR2 SYGVQD (reference sequence). The CDR3 region has the DNA TGCGCCAGCAGTGAGTCGACTAGCGGGATAAAGACCCAGTACTTC. As protein: CASSESTSGIKTQYF.

This clonotype has at least ten counts. The chain employs TRBV15 and TRBJ2-5; 9 positions match TRBD1. This CDR3 spans 15 amino acids. V was clipped by 2 bases and J by 4 bases; unmatched bases: 5. Germline CDR1 LNHNV, CDR2 YYDKDF (reference sequence). CDR3 nucleotide sequence: TGTGCCACCAGCAGAACCCGACAGGGGGGAGAGACCCAGTACTTC. This sequence encodes CATSRTRQGGETQYF.

This clonotype was found a few times. CDR3 loop: CASSIWDTNTEAFF. CDR3 nucleotide sequence: TGTGCCAGTAGTATATGGGACACGAACACTGAAGCTTTCTTT. V and J are TRBV19 and TRBJ1-1; a possible D gene is TRBD1 (6 bases). The CDR3 spans 14 residues. Looked up from germline, CDR1 is LNHDA and CDR2 is SQIVND (reference sequence). Trimming removed 2 bases from V and 1 base from J, with 8 bases in between. Full variable domain (remainder filled in from reference TRBV19 and TRBJ1-1): DGGITQSPKYLFRKEGQNVTLSCEQNLNHDAMYWYRQDPGQGLRLIYYSQIVNDFQKGDIAEGYSVSREKKESFPLTVTSAQKNPTAFYLCASSIWDTNTEAFFGQGTRLTVV.

There are many counts of this clonotype. V gene TRBV20-1 combines with J gene TRBJ1-2; TRBD1 matches 9 bases. This CDR3 has 14 amino acids. In germline, CDR1 is DFQATT, CDR2 SNEGSKA (reference sequence). V lost 3 bases and J lost 3; bases outside the gene matches: 5. CDR3 coding DNA: TGCAGTGCTAGGGCACAGGGGGCTGACTATGGCTACACCTTC. Translating gives CSARAQGADYGYTF.

This clonotype has only a few counts. This chain links TRBV15 with TRBJ1-5; D is unclear. V was shortened by 1 base and J by 6 bases, with 7 bases between the two germline ends. This CDR3 has 13 amino acids. Germline V gene data show CDR1 as LNHNV and CDR2 as YYDKDF (reference sequence). This CDR3 reads CATSRGSAQPQHF. For the CDR3, the DNA is TGTGCCACCAGCAGAGGATCGGCTCAGCCCCAGCATTTT.

This clonotype appeared a few times. V gene TRBV4-2 combines with J gene TRBJ1-6; D perhaps matches TRBD1 (6 bases). CDR1 and CDR2 (germline): LGHNA, YNFKEQ. This CDR3 region has 15 residues. Trimming took off 0 bases at V and 9 bases at J, with 12 bases between the two ends. The CDR3 DNA follows: TGTGCCAGCAGCCAAGATTCGGACAGAAGTTCACCCCTCCACTTT. This gives the protein CASSQDSDRSSPLHF.

CDR3 DNA: TGTGCCATCCTGGGCGCCGCTGGGGCTGAAAAACTGTTTTTT. It yields the protein CAILGAAGAEKLFF. The chain is built from TRBV10-3 and TRBJ1-4, with D maybe TRBD1 (5 bases). V was trimmed by 8 bases and J by 7 bases, leaving 17 bases between them. The CDR3 is made up of 14 amino acids. The germline V gene encodes CDR1 ENHRY and CDR2 SYGVKD.

This clonotype was seen repeatedly, ten times or more. The chain combines TRBV7-9 with TRBJ1-2; D may be TRBD1 (5 bases). Trimming cost V 6 bases and J 5 bases, with 13 bases left between them. The CDR3 is 13 amino acids. Looked up from germline, CDR1 is SEHNR and CDR2 is FQNEAQ (reference sequence). The CDR3 bases are TGTGCCAGCAGTCGGGGCGGGGGGTATGGCTACACCTTC. Encoded protein: CASSRGGGYGYTF.

The chain employs TRBV7-2 and TRBJ1-5; D is uncertain. The V end lost 1 base, the J end lost 14 bases, and 9 bases lay between the germline ends. This CDR3 spans 11 amino acids. Germline CDR1 is SGHTA and CDR2 is FQGNSA. In DNA form, the CDR3 reads TGTGCCAGCAGCTTAGGGGCCCCCGAGCATTTT. It is translated as CASSLGAPEHF.

The chain uses TRBV7-3 and TRBJ1-1, with D unresolved. CDR3 length equals 16 residues. Germline V gives CDR1 SGHTA, CDR2 FQGTGA. Trimming took 6 bases from V and 4 from J, leaving 21 bases between them. In DNA form, the CDR3 reads TGTGCCAGCAGTCCCTACTTCTCGGCCCGCGGCACTGAAGCTTTCTTT. It translates to CASSPYFSARGTEAFF. Filled out from reference TRBV7-3 and TRBJ1-1, the complete variable domain reads GAGVSQTPSNKVTEKGKYVELRCDPISGHTALYWYRQSLGQGPEFLIYFQGTGAADDSGLPNDRFFAVRPEGSVSTLKIQRTERGDSAVYLCASSPYFSARGTEAFFGQGTRLTVV.

This clonotype was detected many times. J is TRBJ1-6 and V is TRBV15, with D perhaps matching TRBD1 (5 bases). The V and J ends lost 0 bases and 7 bases respectively, with 10 bases between them. Looked up from germline, CDR1 is LNHNV and CDR2 is YYDKDF (reference sequence). CDR3 length: 15 residues. The CDR3 loop is CATSRDRAGNSPLHF. CDR3 in DNA: TGTGCCACCAGCAGAGACAGGGCGGGGAATTCACCCCTCCACTTT.

The chain uses TRBV4-3 and TRBJ1-4; TRBD1 is a possible D gene (6 bases). Between the trimmed V and J ends, which lost 0 bases and 5 bases, there was a span of 13 bases. The germline gives CDR1 LGHNA, CDR2 YSLEER. This CDR3 comprises 16 residues. In DNA form, the CDR3 reads TGCGCCAGCAGCCAAGAATCCGGACAGCCAAATGAAAAACTGTTTTTT. Protein product: CASSQESGQPNEKLFF.

This clonotype has at least ten counts. The rearrangement uses TRBV7-2 and TRBJ2-5; D is unresolved. Germline V CDR1 and CDR2: SGHTA, FQGNSA. The CDR3 contains 12 residues. The V gene lost 4 bases and the J gene lost 7 bases, with 10 bases spanning the gap. CDR3 nucleotide sequence: TGTGCCAGCAGCTGGGTTTGGCCGACCCAGTACTTC. It encodes CASSWVWPTQYF.

There are a few counts of this clonotype. The chain uses TRBV4-3 and TRBJ2-7; possibly TRBD2 for D (7 bases). Trimming took off 2 bases at V and 5 bases at J, with 16 bases between the two ends. The CDR3 runs 15 residues. Germline CDR1 reads LGHNA; CDR2 reads YSLEER. The CDR3 DNA reads as TGCGCCAGCAGCCAACAGGGGAGGGAACAGGACGAGCAGTACTTC. It is translated as CASSQQGREQDEQYF.

The chain uses TRBV7-9 and TRBJ1-1; no clear D gene. V was trimmed by 5 bases and J by 5 bases, leaving 12 bases between them. CDR1 and CDR2 (germline): SEHNR, FQNEAQ (reference sequence). The CDR3 runs 13 residues. CDR3 sequence (DNA): TGTGCCAGCAGCAGAGGGTGGGAAACTGAAGCTTTCTTT. Translating gives CASSRGWETEAFF.